This T cell receptor beta chain was identified during a study of radiation and T cells in renal cell carcinoma. The trim removed 3 bases at V and 5 bases at J, leaving 11 bases unmatched. Germline assignment: CDR1 MGHRA and CDR2 YSYEKL. This CDR3 has 16 residues. With regard to this clone: Its antigen remains unidentified.

General study points: Top tumor clonotypes rose in blood 2 weeks post-radiation, then contracted.

Time point reported: blood 4 weeks post-SBRT, at nephrectomy. Treatment here: 15 Gy SBRT to primary tumor, nephrectomy 4 weeks later. Nephrectomy followed 15 Gy stereotactic body radiation by 4 weeks. Blood was sampled at baseline, 2 weeks and 4 weeks after SBRT. The tumor was a clear cell renal cell carcinoma. TCRdb's copy holds only in-frame clones and misses some; the assay was immunoSEQ multiplex PCR. The profile shows around 180,000 clones, 88% of them singletons. This TCR derives from a woman aged 50 to 60 with renal cell carcinoma. The chain couples TRBV4-1 to TRBJ2-5; TRBD2 matches 8 bases. The sample in question was blood, obtained from a patient whose treatment included radiotherapy and nephrectomy. The CDR3 region is CASSQLGLVGVETQYF. As DNA, the CDR3 is TGCGCCAGCAGCCAGTTGGGACTAGTGGGGGTTGAGACCCAGTACTTC.